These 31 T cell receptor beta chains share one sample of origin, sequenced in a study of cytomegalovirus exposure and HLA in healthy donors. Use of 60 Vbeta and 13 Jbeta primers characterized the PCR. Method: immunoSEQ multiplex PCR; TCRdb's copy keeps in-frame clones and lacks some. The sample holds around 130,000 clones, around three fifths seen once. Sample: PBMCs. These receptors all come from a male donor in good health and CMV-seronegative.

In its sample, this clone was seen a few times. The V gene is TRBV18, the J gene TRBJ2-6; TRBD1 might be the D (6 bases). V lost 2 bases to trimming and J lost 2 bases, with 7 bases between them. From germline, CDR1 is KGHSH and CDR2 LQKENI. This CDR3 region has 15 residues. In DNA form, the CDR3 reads TGTGCCAGCTCACCATCAGGGGCTGGGGCCAACGTCCTGACTTTC. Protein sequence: CASSPSGAGANVLTF.

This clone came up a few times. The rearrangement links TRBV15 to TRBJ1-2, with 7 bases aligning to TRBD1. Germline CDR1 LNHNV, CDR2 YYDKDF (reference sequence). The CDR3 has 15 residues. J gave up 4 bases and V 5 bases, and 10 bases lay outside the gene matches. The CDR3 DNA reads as TGTGCCACCAGCGTCGAGGGGGCGCGCGGCTATGGCTACACCTTC. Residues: CATSVEGARGYGYTF.

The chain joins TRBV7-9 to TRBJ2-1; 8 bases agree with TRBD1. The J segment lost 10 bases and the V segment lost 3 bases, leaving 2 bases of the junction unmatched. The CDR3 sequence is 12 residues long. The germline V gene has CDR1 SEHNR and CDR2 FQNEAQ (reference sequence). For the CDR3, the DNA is TGTGCCAGCAGCTTGGACAGGGAAGAGCAGTTCTTC. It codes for CASSLDREEQFF.

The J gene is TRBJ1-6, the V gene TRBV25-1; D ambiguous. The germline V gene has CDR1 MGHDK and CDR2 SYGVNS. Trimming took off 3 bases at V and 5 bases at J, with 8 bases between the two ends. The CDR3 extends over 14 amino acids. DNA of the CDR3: TGTGCCAGCAGTGATATAGTTAATAATTCACCCCTCCACTTT. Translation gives CASSDIVNNSPLHF. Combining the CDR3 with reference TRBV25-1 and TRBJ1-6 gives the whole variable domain EADIYQTPRYLVIGTGKKITLECSQTMGHDKMYWYQQDPGMELHLIHYSYGVNSTEKGDLSSESTVSRIRTEHFPLTLESARPSHTSQYLCASSDIVNNSPLHFGNGTRLTVT.

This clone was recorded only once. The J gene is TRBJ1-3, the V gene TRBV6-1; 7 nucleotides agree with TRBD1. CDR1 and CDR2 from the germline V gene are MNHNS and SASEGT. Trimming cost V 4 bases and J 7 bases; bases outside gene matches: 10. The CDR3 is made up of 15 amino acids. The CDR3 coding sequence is TGTGCCAGCAGTGTACACACAGGGGATCTTAACACCATATATTTT. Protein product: CASSVHTGDLNTIYF.

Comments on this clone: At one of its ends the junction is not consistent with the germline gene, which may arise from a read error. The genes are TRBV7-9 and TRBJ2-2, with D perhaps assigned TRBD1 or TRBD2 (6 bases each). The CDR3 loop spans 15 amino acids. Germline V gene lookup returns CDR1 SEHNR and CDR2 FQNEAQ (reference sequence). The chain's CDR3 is CSSSLGGRNTGELFF. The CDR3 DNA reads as TGTTCCAGCAGCTTAGGGGGGCGGAACACCGGGGAGCTGTTTTTT.

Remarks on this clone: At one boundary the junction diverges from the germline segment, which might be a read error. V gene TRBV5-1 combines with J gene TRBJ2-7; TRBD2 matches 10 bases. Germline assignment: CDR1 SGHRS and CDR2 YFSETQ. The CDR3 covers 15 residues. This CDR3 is CTSRTLAGAVYEQYF. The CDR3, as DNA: TGCACCAGCAGGACCCTAGCGGGGGCTGTCTACGAGCAGTACTTC.

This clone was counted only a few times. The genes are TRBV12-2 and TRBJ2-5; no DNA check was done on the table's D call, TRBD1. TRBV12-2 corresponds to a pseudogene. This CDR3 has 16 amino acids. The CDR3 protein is CASRRTGTGRRETQYF. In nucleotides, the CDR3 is TGTGCAAGTCGCCGTACCGGGACAGGGAGGAGGGAGACCCAGTACTTC.

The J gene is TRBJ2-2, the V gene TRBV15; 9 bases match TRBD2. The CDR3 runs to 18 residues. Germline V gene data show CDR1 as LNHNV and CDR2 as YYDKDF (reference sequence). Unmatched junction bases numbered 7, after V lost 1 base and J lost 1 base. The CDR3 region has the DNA TGTGCCACCAGCAGAGGCGGGGGGGTTAATAGGAACACCGGGGAGCTGTTTTTT. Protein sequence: CATSRGGGVNRNTGELFF.

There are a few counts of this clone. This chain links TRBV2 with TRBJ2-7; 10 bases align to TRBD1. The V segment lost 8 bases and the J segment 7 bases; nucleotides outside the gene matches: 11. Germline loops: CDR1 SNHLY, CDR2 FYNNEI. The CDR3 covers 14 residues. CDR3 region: CASSRDRGPEEQYF. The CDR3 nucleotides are TGTGCCAGCTCCAGGGACAGGGGCCCTGAAGAGCAGTACTTC. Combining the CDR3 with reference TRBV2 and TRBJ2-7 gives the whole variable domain EPEVTQTPSHQVTQMGQEVILRCVPISNHLYFYWYRQILGQKVEFLVSFYNNEISEKSEIFDDQFSVERPDGSNFTLKIRSTKLEDSAMYFCASSRDRGPEEQYFGPGTRLTVT.

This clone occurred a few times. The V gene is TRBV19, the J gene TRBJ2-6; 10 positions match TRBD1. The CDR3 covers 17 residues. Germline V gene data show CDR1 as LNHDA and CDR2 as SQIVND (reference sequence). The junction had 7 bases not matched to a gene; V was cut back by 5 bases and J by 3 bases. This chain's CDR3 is CASSPGDRGHGANVLTF. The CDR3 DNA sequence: TGTGCCAGTAGTCCCGGGGACAGGGGTCATGGGGCCAACGTCCTGACTTTC.

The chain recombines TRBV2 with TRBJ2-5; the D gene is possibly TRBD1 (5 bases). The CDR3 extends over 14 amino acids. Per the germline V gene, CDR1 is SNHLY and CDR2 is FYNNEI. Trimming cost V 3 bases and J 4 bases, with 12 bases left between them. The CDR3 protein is CASSEPLRVETQYF. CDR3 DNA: TGTGCCAGCAGTGAGCCTCTCAGGGTAGAGACCCAGTACTTC.

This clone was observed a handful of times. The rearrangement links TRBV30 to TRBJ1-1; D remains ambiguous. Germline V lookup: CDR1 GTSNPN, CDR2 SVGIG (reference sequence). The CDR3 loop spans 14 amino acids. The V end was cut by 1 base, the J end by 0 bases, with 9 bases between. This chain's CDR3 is CAWSGGSLNTEAFF. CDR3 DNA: TGTGCCTGGAGTGGCGGTAGTCTGAACACTGAAGCTTTCTTT.

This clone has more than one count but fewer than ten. The DNA for the CDR3 is TGTGCCTGGAGCCCTAGCGGCTACGAGCAGTACTTC. Translated, it gives CAWSPSGYEQYF. The chain links TRBV30 to TRBJ2-7; TRBD2 matches 7 bases. The length of the CDR3 is 12 residues. V gave up 3 bases and J gave up 3 bases; unmatched junction bases: 2. The V gene's germline CDR1 is GTSNPN and CDR2 SVGIG (reference sequence).

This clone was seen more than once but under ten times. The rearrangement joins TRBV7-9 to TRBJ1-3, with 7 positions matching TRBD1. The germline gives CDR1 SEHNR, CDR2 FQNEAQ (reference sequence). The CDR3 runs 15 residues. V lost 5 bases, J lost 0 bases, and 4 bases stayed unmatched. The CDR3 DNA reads TGTGCCAGCAGCGCGGGGACAGACTCTGGAAACACCATATATTTT. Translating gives CASSAGTDSGNTIYF.

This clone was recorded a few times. The CDR3 region is CASSYSGIRGYEQYF. DNA of the CDR3: TGTGCCAGCAGTTACTCAGGGATAAGGGGCTACGAGCAGTACTTC. The V and J genes are TRBV6-5 and TRBJ2-7, with a weak D call TRBD1 (5 bases). Germline V gene lookup returns CDR1 MNHEY and CDR2 SVGAGI. The CDR3 length is 15 residues. V was clipped by 0 bases and J by 3 bases, with 12 bases between them.

This chain's CDR3 is CSVDLGKGSGTGSGANVLTF. CDR3 nucleotides: TGCAGCGTTGACCTGGGTAAGGGGTCCGGGACAGGGTCAGGGGCCAACGTCCTGACTTTC. The rearrangement uses TRBV29-1 and TRBJ2-6, with 9 nucleotides matching TRBD1. Trimming removed 3 bases from V and 4 bases from J; junction bases left unmatched: 19. This CDR3 region has 20 residues. Germline V gene sequence: CDR1 SQVTM, CDR2 ANQGSEA.

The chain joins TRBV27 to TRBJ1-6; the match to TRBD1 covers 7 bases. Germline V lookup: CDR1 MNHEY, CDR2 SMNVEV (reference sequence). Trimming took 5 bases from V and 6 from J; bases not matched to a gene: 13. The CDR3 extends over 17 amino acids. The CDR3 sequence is CASSQTGRRGRNSPLHF. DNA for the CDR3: TGTGCCAGCAGTCAAACCGGGAGAAGGGGGCGTAATTCACCCCTCCACTTT.

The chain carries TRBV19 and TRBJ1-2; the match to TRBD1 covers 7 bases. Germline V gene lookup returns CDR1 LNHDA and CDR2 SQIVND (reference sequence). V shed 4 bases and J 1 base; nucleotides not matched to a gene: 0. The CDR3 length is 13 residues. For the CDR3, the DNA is TGTGCCAGTAGTAGGGACAGTAACTATGGCTACACCTTC. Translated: CASSRDSNYGYTF.

This CDR3 is CADGIDRNSYEQYF. The DNA for the CDR3 is TGTGCCGACGGGATCGACAGGAACTCCTACGAGCAGTACTTC. J is TRBJ2-7 and V is TRBV5-8, with a weak D call TRBD1 (6 bases). In germline, CDR1 is SGHTS, CDR2 YDEGEE. The CDR3 totals 14 residues. The V gene lost 10 bases and the J gene lost 0 bases, with 17 bases spanning the gap. The whole variable domain, filled in from reference TRBV5-8 and TRBJ2-7, reads EAGVTQSPTHLIKTRGQQATLRCSPISGHTSVYWYQQALGLGLQFLLWYDEGEERNRGNFPPRFSGRQFPNYSSELNVNALELEDSALYLCADGIDRNSYEQYFGPGTRLTVT.

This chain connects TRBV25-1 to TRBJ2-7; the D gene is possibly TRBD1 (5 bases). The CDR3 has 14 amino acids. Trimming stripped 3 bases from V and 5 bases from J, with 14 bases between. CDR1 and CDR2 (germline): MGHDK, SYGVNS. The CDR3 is CASSDAGSVDEQYF. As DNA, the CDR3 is TGTGCCAGCAGTGACGCAGGGTCGGTGGACGAGCAGTACTTC.

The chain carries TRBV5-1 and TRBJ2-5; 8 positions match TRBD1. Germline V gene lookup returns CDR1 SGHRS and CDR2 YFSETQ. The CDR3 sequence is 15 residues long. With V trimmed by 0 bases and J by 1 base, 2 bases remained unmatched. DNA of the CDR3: TGCGCCAGCAGCTTGGGACAGGGGCCCCAAGAGACCCAGTACTTC. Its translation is CASSLGQGPQETQYF. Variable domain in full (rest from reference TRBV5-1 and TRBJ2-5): KAGVTQTPRYLIKTRGQQVTLSCSPISGHRSVSWYQQTPGQGLQFLFEYFSETQRNKGNFPGRFSGRQFSNSRSEMNVSTLELGDSALYLCASSLGQGPQETQYFGPGTRLLVL.

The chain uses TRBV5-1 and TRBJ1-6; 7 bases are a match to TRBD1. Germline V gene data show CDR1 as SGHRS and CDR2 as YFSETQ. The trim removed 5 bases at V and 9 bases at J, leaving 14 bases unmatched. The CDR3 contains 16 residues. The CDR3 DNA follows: TGCGCCAGCAGGACTGACCGGGACAGCAGTACTTCACCCCTCCACTTT. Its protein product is CASRTDRDSSTSPLHF.

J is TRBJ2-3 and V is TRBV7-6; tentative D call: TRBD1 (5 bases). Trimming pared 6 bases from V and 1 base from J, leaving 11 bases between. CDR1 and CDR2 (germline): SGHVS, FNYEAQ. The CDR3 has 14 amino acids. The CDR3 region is CASSSVGGTDTQYF. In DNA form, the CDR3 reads TGTGCCAGCAGTTCAGTAGGGGGCACAGATACGCAGTATTTT. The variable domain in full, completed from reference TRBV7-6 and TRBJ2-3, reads GAGVSQSPRYKVTKRGQDVALRCDPISGHVSLYWYRQALGQGPEFLTYFNYEAQQDKSGLPNDRFSAERPEGSISTLTIQRTEQRDSAMYRCASSSVGGTDTQYFGPGTRLTVL.

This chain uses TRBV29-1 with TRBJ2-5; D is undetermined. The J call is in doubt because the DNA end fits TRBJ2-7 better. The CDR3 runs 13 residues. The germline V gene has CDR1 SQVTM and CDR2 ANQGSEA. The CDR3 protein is CSVEDRVSYEQYF. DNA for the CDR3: TGCAGCGTTGAAGATCGGGTCTCCTACGAGCAGTACTTC.

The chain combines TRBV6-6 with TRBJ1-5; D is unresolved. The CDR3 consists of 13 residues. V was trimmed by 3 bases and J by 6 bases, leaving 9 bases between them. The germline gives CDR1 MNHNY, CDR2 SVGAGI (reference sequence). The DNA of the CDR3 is TGTGCCAGCAGTTATGGTGGAGGTCAGCCCCAGCATTTT. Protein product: CASSYGGGQPQHF.

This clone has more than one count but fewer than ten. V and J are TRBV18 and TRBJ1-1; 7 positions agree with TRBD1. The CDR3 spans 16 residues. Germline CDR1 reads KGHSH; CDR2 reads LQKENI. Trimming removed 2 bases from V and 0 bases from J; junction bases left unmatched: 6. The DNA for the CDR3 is TGTGCCAGCTCACCATCGGGACAGATAATGAACACTGAAGCTTTCTTT. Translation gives CASSPSGQIMNTEAFF. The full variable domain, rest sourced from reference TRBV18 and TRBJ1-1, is NAGVMQNPRHLVRRRGQEARLRCSPMKGHSHVYWYRQLPEEGLKFMVYLQKENIIDESGMPKERFSAEFPKEGPSILRIQQVVRGDSAAYFCASSPSGQIMNTEAFFGQGTRLTVV.

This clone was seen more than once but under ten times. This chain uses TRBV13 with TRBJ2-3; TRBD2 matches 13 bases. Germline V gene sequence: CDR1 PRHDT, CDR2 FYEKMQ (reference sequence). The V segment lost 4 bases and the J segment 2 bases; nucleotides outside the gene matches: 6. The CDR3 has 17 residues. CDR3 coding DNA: TGTGCCAGCAGCTCCCGGACTAGCGGGGGATCCACAGATACGCAGTATTTT. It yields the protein CASSSRTSGGSTDTQYF.

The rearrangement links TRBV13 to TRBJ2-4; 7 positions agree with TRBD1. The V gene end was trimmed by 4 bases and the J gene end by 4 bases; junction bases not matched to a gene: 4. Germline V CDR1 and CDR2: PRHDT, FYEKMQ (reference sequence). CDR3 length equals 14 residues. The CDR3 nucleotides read TGTGCCAGCAGCTCCGGGACAGATAAAAACATTCAGTACTTC. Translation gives CASSSGTDKNIQYF.

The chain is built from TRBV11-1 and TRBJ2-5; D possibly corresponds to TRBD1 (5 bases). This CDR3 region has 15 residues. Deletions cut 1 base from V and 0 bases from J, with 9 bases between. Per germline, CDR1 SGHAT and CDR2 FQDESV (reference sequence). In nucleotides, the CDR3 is TGTGCCAGCAGCTTAGGAGGCAGGGACCAAGAGACCCAGTACTTC. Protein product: CASSLGGRDQETQYF.

CDR3 protein: CASSTGTGANTEAFF. CDR3 DNA: TGTGCCAGCAGTACTGGGACAGGGGCCAACACTGAAGCTTTCTTT. The V call is TRBV2, the J call TRBJ1-1, with TRBD1 matching over 10 bases. Germline V gives CDR1 SNHLY, CDR2 FYNNEI. The CDR3 covers 15 residues. V lost 5 bases, J lost 2 bases, and 5 bases stayed unmatched. Full variable domain (outside the CDR3, taken from reference TRBV2 and TRBJ1-1): EPEVTQTPSHQVTQMGQEVILRCVPISNHLYFYWYRQILGQKVEFLVSFYNNEISEKSEIFDDQFSVERPDGSNFTLKIRSTKLEDSAMYFCASSTGTGANTEAFFGQGTRLTVV.